Listed here are 17 T cell receptor beta chains from one sample, sequenced in a study of CD8 T cells in ankylosing spondylitis. Whole-study results and caveats: Blood of patients with ankylosing spondylitis appeared to be characterized by a TCR beta motif of eight highly homologous variants.

These receptors have no known antigen. TCRdb ran MiXCR on the 5' RACE reads and lists one entry per CDR3 protein. The sample consists of about 440,000 distinct CDR3 sequences, 17% of them appearing once. The sequencing sample was made of blood, either unsorted or a sorted T cell fraction (not recorded which). All receptors derive from a male donor with ankylosing spondylitis.

In its sample, this clonotype was seen once. The chain combines TRBV30 with TRBJ2-5; D is perhaps TRBD2 (6 bases). CDR3 length: 14 residues. Germline CDR1 GTSNPN, CDR2 SVGIG (reference sequence). The V end lost 0 bases, the J end lost 4 bases, and 12 bases lay between the germline ends. In DNA, the CDR3 is TGTGCCTGGAGTGTATACGGGAGAGGAGAGACCCAGTACTTC. Translating it yields CAWSVYGRGETQYF.

This clonotype turned up a few times. The chain joins TRBV6-5 to TRBJ2-5; D is perhaps TRBD1 (7 bases). V lost 4 bases to trimming and J lost 6 bases, with 9 bases between them. CDR1 and CDR2 from the germline V gene are MNHEY and SVGAGI. The CDR3 is 12 amino acids. The CDR3 nucleotides are TGTGCCAGCAGTTCAGGGGGGAAGACCCAGTACTTC. Amino acid sequence: CASSSGGKTQYF.

This clonotype was observed a handful of times. The rearrangement uses TRBV4-3 and TRBJ2-1, with D perhaps TRBD1 (6 bases). V was trimmed by 1 base and J by 4 bases, leaving 11 bases between them. This CDR3 spans 15 amino acids. From germline, CDR1 is LGHNA and CDR2 YSLEER. This CDR3 reads CASSQGTAYYNEQFF. DNA for the CDR3: TGCGCCAGCAGCCAAGGGACAGCCTATTACAATGAGCAGTTCTTC.

CDR3 protein: CASSKQGLAWRSEQFF. In nucleotides, the CDR3 is TGTGCCAGCAGCAAGCAGGGGTTGGCCTGGCGTAGTGAGCAGTTCTTC. The V and J genes are TRBV12-3 or TRBV12-4 and TRBJ2-1; D possibly corresponds to TRBD1 (6 bases). V was cut by 6 bases and J by 9 bases, with 24 bases left in between. The length of the CDR3 is 16 residues.

This clonotype was detected only a few times. This chain joins TRBV7-9 and TRBJ1-1, with 7 bases lining up with TRBD1. Germline V gene sequence: CDR1 SEHNR, CDR2 FQNEAQ (reference sequence). The CDR3 has 13 amino acids. The V and J ends lost 10 bases and 2 bases, in that order; junction bases with no gene match: 7. CDR3 sequence (DNA): TGTGCCACTCGCCGGGACAGCAACACTGAAGCTTTCTTT. Encoded protein: CATRRDSNTEAFF.

This clonotype has a handful of counts. The chain employs TRBV4-2 and TRBJ1-5; perhaps TRBD1 as D (5 bases). CDR1 LGHNA and CDR2 YNFKEQ come from the germline V gene. Trimming took 1 base from V and 2 from J, leaving 9 bases between them. CDR3 length: 15 amino acids. The CDR3 DNA reads as TGTGCCAGCAGCCAAGCGCCACAGGGCAATCAGCCCCAGCATTTT. Translated: CASSQAPQGNQPQHF.

This rearrangement joins TRBV28 to TRBJ2-7; 7 bases agree with TRBD2. Germline lookup yields CDR1 MDHEN and CDR2 SYDVKM. Trimming cost V 2 bases and J 2 bases; bases outside gene matches: 6. The CDR3 is made up of 15 amino acids. Written as DNA, the CDR3 is TGTGCCAGCAGTTTAGGGAGGGGAGTCCCCTACGAGCAGTACTTC. Residues: CASSLGRGVPYEQYF.

This clonotype was counted a few times. The V and J genes are TRBV4-2 and TRBJ1-5, with D perhaps TRBD1 (5 bases). The CDR3 sequence is 16 residues long. Germline CDR1 is LGHNA and CDR2 is YNFKEQ. V was cut by 1 base and J by 3 bases, with 13 bases left in between. The CDR3 nucleotides are TGTGCCAGCAGCCAAGGAGGCAGGGAACTCAATCAGCCCCAGCATTTT. As protein: CASSQGGRELNQPQHF.

The chain combines TRBV7-2 with TRBJ1-2, with TRBD1 identical over 9 bases. Trimming removed 2 bases from V and 7 bases from J; junction bases left unmatched: 8. CDR1 and CDR2 (germline): SGHTA, FQGNSA. CDR3 length: 15 amino acids. The CDR3 region is CASSLYRDRDGGYTF. CDR3 in DNA: TGTGCCAGCAGCTTATACCGGGACAGGGATGGTGGCTACACCTTC.

The chain carries TRBV5-1 and TRBJ2-1; 10 bases are shared with TRBD2. Germline values: CDR1 SGHRS, CDR2 YFSETQ. J was trimmed by 4 bases and V by 1 base; bases with no gene match: 8. CDR3 size: 17 residues. CDR3 sequence reads: CASSLIPPSGSYNEQFF. The CDR3 DNA reads as TGCGCCAGCAGCTTGATCCCTCCTAGCGGGAGTTACAATGAGCAGTTCTTC.

This clonotype was seen more than once but under ten times. CDR3 region: CASSHDGTRGSYEQYF. DNA for the CDR3: TGTGCCAGCAGCCACGACGGGACTAGGGGTTCCTACGAGCAGTACTTC. This chain uses TRBV3-1 with TRBJ2-7, with 8 positions matching TRBD2. Germline CDR1 and CDR2: LGHDT and YNNKEL (reference sequence). CDR3 length: 16 amino acids. The junction had 8 bases not matched to a gene; V was cut back by 3 bases and J by 1 base.

This clonotype was recorded a few times. This chain uses TRBV10-2 with TRBJ1-6; 7 bases match TRBD1. CDR1 WSHSY and CDR2 SAAADI come from the germline V gene. The CDR3 is 14 residues long. V gave up 2 bases and J gave up 7 bases; unmatched junction bases: 2. The CDR3 region has the DNA TGCGCCAGCAGTGAGGGGACAGTAAATTCACCCCTCCACTTT. It is translated as CASSEGTVNSPLHF.

The chain combines TRBV2 with TRBJ1-2; the D gene is possibly TRBD1 (6 bases). Germline V lookup: CDR1 SNHLY, CDR2 FYNNEI. The length of the CDR3 is 15 residues. Trimming cost V 5 bases and J 8 bases, with 21 bases left between them. The DNA for the CDR3 is TGTGCCAGCAGTTTGACAGGCGGCCCTCGGGAAGGCTACACCTTC. This encodes CASSLTGGPREGYTF.

This clonotype was counted between two and nine times. The J gene is TRBJ2-5, the V gene TRBV2; 9 positions agree with TRBD2. This CDR3 region has 14 residues. The germline V gene encodes CDR1 SNHLY and CDR2 FYNNEI. V lost 8 bases and J lost 2; bases outside the gene matches: 6. CDR3 region: CASAAGGKQETQYF. The CDR3 bases are TGTGCCAGCGCAGCGGGGGGAAAACAAGAGACCCAGTACTTC.

This clonotype showed up just a few times. J is TRBJ2-5 and V is TRBV27; 7 bases line up with TRBD1. Germline-derived CDR1 and CDR2 are MNHEY and SMNVEV (reference sequence). The V and J ends lost 5 bases and 5 bases, in that order; junction bases with no gene match: 8. This CDR3 is built from 14 residues. CDR3 in DNA: TGTGCCAGCAGTATGAGGGGGCGCCCGGAGACCCAGTACTTC. It is translated as CASSMRGRPETQYF.

This clonotype appeared a few times. The chain recombines TRBV20-1 with TRBJ2-7; 7 bases line up with TRBD2. Germline V gene sequence: CDR1 DFQATT, CDR2 SNEGSKA (reference sequence). The CDR3 is 13 amino acids. V shed 1 base and J 6 bases; nucleotides not matched to a gene: 6. The CDR3 loop reads CSARASGTGEQYF. The DNA of the CDR3 is TGCAGTGCTAGAGCCAGCGGGACCGGCGAGCAGTACTTC.

The gene calls are TRBV5-1 and TRBJ1-2; D not resolved. The V end lost 0 bases, the J end lost 0 bases, and 9 bases lay between the germline ends. Per the germline V gene, CDR1 is SGHRS and CDR2 is YFSETQ. This CDR3 is built from 15 residues. CDR3 nucleotide sequence: TGCGCCAGCAGCTTGGTTCCAGCGGCTAACTATGGCTACACCTTC. Translating gives CASSLVPAANYGYTF.